This TCR beta chain was identified in a study of human T cells and chemical hapten exposure. Germline V gene data show CDR1 as SGHTA and CDR2 as FQGNSA. The CDR3 runs 15 residues. The V gene lost 3 bases and the J gene lost 7 bases, with 13 bases spanning the gap. Remarks on this clonotype: Its antigen is not identified.

General study points: Patch test score rose with PT1 expanded TCRs, significant at 8, 16, 32, not 4. Donor immune responses may differ from healthy people's, since all donors had alopecia.

TCRdb processed the RACE reads anew with MiXCR; each CDR3 protein has one entry. This table has over 85,000 distinct CDR3 sequences, under 15% appearing once. Time point: patch test 1, 2 weeks after DPC sensitization. The treatment is: therapeutic diphenylcyclopropenone sensitization with weekly scalp DPC. Blood was collected ahead of every patch test applied. The study enrolled 18 to 70-year-old alopecia patients suitable for DPC. The sequences come from whole blood, collected in connection with sensitization to the hapten diphenylcyclopropenone (DPC). The receptor was isolated from a woman aged 40 to 50 with alopecia areata. Some clones in this sample may be carry-over from other donors' samples. This chain joins TRBV7-2 and TRBJ1-6; D uncertain. CDR3 DNA: TGTGCCAGCAGCTTCCAGACGATGCCCAATTCACCCCTCCACTTT. It specifies CASSFQTMPNSPLHF.